Below, 16 T cell receptor beta chains from the same sample are listed, as sequenced in a study of CD8 T cells in Susac syndrome. RNA totalling 0.5 to 1 ug underwent reverse transcription with random hexamers. Each CDR3 protein is one row after TCRdb ran MiXCR on the immunoSEQ multiplex PCR reads. In the table there are 150,000 to 200,000 distinct CDR3 sequences, around 93% of which are singletons. Sequencing used CD4+ T cells from PBMCs. Receptors originate from a human donor in good health.

The rearrangement joins TRBV11-2 to TRBJ1-3, with no clear D. V was clipped by 3 bases and J by 2 bases, with 11 bases between them. CDR3 size: 15 residues. From germline, CDR1 is SGHAT and CDR2 FQNNGV. As DNA, the CDR3 is TGTGCCAGCAGCTTTTGGGAAGATGCTGGAAACACCATATATTTT. It codes for CASSFWEDAGNTIYF.

This chain connects TRBV7-3 to TRBJ2-7, with 9 bases that match TRBD2. Germline V gene sequence: CDR1 SGHTA, CDR2 FQGTGA. CDR3 length: 15 amino acids. V was clipped by 5 bases and J by 3 bases; unmatched bases: 8. The CDR3 DNA reads as TGTGCCAGCAGCGAAAGCGGGGGGAGTGTCTACGAGCAGTACTTC. This gives the protein CASSESGGSVYEQYF.

This chain connects TRBV3-1 to TRBJ1-1; D remains ambiguous. The CDR3 contains 13 residues. The V gene's germline CDR1 is LGHDT and CDR2 YNNKEL (reference sequence). Trimming cost V 3 bases and J 6 bases, with 11 bases left between them. The CDR3 loop is CASSHNLRAEAFF. In DNA, the CDR3 is TGTGCCAGCAGCCACAACTTAAGGGCTGAAGCTTTCTTT.

CDR3 region: CASSYSGFGAFF. DNA of the CDR3: TGTGCCAGCAGTTATTCCGGGTTTGGGGCTTTCTTT. V and J are TRBV6-6 and TRBJ1-1; unclear D gene. Between the trimmed V and J ends, which lost 3 bases and 11 bases, there was a span of 13 bases. In germline, CDR1 is MNHNY, CDR2 SVGAGI (reference sequence). The CDR3 covers 12 residues.

This chain joins TRBV7-9 and TRBJ1-6; 7 bases are shared with TRBD1. The junction had 11 bases not matched to a gene; V was cut back by 10 bases and J by 5 bases. The CDR3 is 15 amino acids. Germline CDR1 and CDR2: SEHNR and FQNEAQ (reference sequence). This chain's CDR3 is CATPEGAGHNSPLHF. The DNA for the CDR3 is TGTGCCACCCCCGAGGGGGCAGGGCATAATTCACCCCTCCACTTT.

The V and J genes are TRBV6-1 and TRBJ1-2; a possible D gene is TRBD1 (5 bases). The germline gives CDR1 MNHNS, CDR2 SASEGT. Deletions cut 2 bases from V and 8 bases from J, with 18 bases between. The CDR3 totals 15 residues. This CDR3 is CASSENGAKRWGYTF. The CDR3 DNA reads as TGTGCCAGCAGTGAAAATGGGGCTAAAAGGTGGGGCTACACCTTC.

The rearrangement uses TRBV7-3 and TRBJ2-7, with TRBD1 matching 8 bases. The CDR3 covers 14 residues. V lost 5 bases and J lost 5; bases outside the gene matches: 8. CDR1 is SGHTA, CDR2 FQGTGA, per germline. The CDR3 DNA follows: TGTGCCAGCAGCGCCCACGGACAGGGCCACGAGCAGTACTTC. Translation: CASSAHGQGHEQYF.

The V call is TRBV5-6, the J call TRBJ2-7; 9 nucleotides agree with TRBD2. CDR3 length: 14 residues. After removal of 5 bases from V and 3 bases from J, the junction contained 6 bases not matched to a gene. Germline V gene data show CDR1 as SGHDT and CDR2 as YYEEEE. Written as DNA, the CDR3 is TGTGCCAGCAGACCGGGACTAGCCATCTACGAGCAGTACTTC. Translation: CASRPGLAIYEQYF.

This clonotype has just one count. A read error may account for a junction end that differs from germline. J is TRBJ1-1 and V is TRBV12-3 or TRBV12-4; a weak D match, TRBD1 (5 bases). The CDR3 runs 14 residues. The chain's CDR3 is CASNLDVGGAEAFF. For the CDR3, the DNA is TGTGCCAGCAATTTAGACGTGGGGGGGGCTGAAGCTTTCTTT.

The chain employs TRBV5-1 and TRBJ2-3; the D gene is possibly TRBD1 (6 bases). Trimming took 6 bases from V and 0 from J, leaving 20 bases between them. Germline lookup yields CDR1 SGHRS and CDR2 YFSETQ. The CDR3 length is 17 residues. The CDR3 nucleotides are TGCGCCAGCATCAGGGGCCGGGTAGGGGCGAGCACAGATACGCAGTATTTT. The encoded protein is CASIRGRVGASTDTQYF.

The chain is built from TRBV29-1 and TRBJ2-7; unclear D gene. The CDR3 sequence is 13 residues long. Germline V gene sequence: CDR1 SQVTM, CDR2 ANQGSEA. V gave up 6 bases and J gave up 0 bases, with 12 bases separating them. CDR3 amino acids: CSVGNYSSYEQYF. The CDR3 bases are TGCAGCGTGGGGAACTACAGCTCCTACGAGCAGTACTTC.

The chain has TRBV5-4 and TRBJ1-6, with 11 bases identical to TRBD1. V shed 7 bases and J 10 bases; nucleotides not matched to a gene: 4. The CDR3 consists of 13 residues. Germline CDR1 reads SGHNT; CDR2 reads YYREEE (reference sequence). The CDR3 DNA is TGTGCCAGCGGGACAGGGGGACAATCACCCCTCCACTTT. Its protein product is CASGTGGQSPLHF. Variable domain in full (rest from reference TRBV5-4 and TRBJ1-6): ETGVTQSPTHLIKTRGQQVTLRCSSQSGHNTVSWYQQALGQGPQFIFQYYREEENGRGNFPPRFSGLQFPNYSSELNVNALELDDSALYLCASGTGGQSPLHFGNGTRLTVT.

V gene TRBV20-1 combines with J gene TRBJ2-1; TRBD2 might be the D (6 bases). The germline V gene encodes CDR1 DFQATT and CDR2 SNEGSKA (reference sequence). The CDR3 totals 15 residues. Trimming stripped 0 bases from V and 4 bases from J, with 13 bases between. The DNA for the CDR3 is TGCAGTGCTAGAGATGGGGGGAATGATTACAATGAGCAGTTCTTC. Protein product: CSARDGGNDYNEQFF.

The V and J genes are TRBV6-5 and TRBJ1-1, with 10 nucleotides matching TRBD1. Germline CDR1 reads MNHEY; CDR2 reads SVGAGI. Germline trimming cut 7 bases from V and 5 bases from J; bases unmatched to any gene: 4. The CDR3 spans 13 residues. The CDR3: CASTPGQGTEAFF. CDR3 nucleotide sequence: TGTGCCAGCACCCCGGGACAGGGGACTGAAGCTTTCTTT.

The CDR3 DNA reads TGTGCCAGCAGCCTGGGACACTTATACAATGAGCAGTTCTTC. Amino acids: CASSLGHLYNEQFF. This chain links TRBV3-1 with TRBJ2-1; tentative D call: TRBD1 (6 bases). V lost 4 bases and J lost 4, with 11 bases in between. The CDR3 runs to 14 residues. Per the germline V gene, CDR1 is LGHDT and CDR2 is YNNKEL (reference sequence).

The chain couples TRBV9 to TRBJ1-2; the D is unclear. Germline V gene sequence: CDR1 SGDLS, CDR2 YYNGEE. The CDR3 runs to 12 residues. V lost 4 bases, J lost 7 bases, and 11 bases lay in between. In DNA form, the CDR3 reads TGTGCCAGCAGCCCCCGGTCGGGTGGCTACACCTTC. This gives the protein CASSPRSGGYTF. The full variable domain, completed using reference TRBV9 and TRBJ1-2, is DSGVTQTPKHLITATGQRVTLRCSPRSGDLSVYWYQQSLDQGLQFLIQYYNGEERAKGNILERFSAQQFPDLHSELNLSSLELGDSALYFCASSPRSGGYTFGSGTRLTVV.